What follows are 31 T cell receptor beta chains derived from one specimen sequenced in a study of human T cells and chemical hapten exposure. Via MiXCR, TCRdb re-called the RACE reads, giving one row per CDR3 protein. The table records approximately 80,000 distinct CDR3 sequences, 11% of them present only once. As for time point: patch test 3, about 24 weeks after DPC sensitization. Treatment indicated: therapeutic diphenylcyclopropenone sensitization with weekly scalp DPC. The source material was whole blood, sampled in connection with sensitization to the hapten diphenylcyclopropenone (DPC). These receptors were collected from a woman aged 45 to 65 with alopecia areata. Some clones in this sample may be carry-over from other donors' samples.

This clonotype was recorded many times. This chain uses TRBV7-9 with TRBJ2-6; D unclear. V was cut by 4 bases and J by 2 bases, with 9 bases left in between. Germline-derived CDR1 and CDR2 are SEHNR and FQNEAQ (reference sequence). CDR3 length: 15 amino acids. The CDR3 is CASSSVSAGANVLTF. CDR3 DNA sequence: TGTGCCAGCAGCTCTGTTAGTGCTGGGGCCAACGTCCTGACTTTC.

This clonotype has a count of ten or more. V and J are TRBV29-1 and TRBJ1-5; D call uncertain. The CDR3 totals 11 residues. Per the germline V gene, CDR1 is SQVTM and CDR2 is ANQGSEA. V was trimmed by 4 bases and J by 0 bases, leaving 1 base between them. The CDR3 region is CSVGSNQPQHF. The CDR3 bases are TGCAGCGTTGGTAGCAATCAGCCCCAGCATTTT. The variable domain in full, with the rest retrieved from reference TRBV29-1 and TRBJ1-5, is SAVISQKPSRDICQRGTSLTIQCQVDSQVTMMFWYRQQPGQSLTLIATANQGSEATYESGFVIDKFPISRPNLTFSTLTVSNMSPEDSSIYLCSVGSNQPQHFGDGTRLSIL.

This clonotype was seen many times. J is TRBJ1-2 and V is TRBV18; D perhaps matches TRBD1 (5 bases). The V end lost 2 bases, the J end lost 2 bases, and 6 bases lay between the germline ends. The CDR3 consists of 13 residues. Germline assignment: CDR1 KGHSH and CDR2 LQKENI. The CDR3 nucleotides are TGTGCCAGCTCACCAGGGACCAACTATGGCTACACCTTC. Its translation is CASSPGTNYGYTF.

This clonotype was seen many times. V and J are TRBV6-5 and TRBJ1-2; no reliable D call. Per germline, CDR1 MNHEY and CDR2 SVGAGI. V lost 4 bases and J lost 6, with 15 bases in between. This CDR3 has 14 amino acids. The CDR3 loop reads CASSLNWGVDGYTF. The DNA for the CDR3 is TGTGCCAGCAGTTTAAATTGGGGAGTTGATGGCTACACCTTC.

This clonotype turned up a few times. The CDR3 sequence is CASSLETYNEQFF. CDR3 in DNA: TGCGCCAGCAGCTTGGAGACCTACAATGAGCAGTTCTTC. This chain connects TRBV5-1 to TRBJ2-1; D remains ambiguous. Trimming took 0 bases from V and 2 from J, leaving 3 bases between them. The CDR3 sequence is 13 residues long. CDR1 is SGHRS and CDR2 is YFSETQ in the germline V gene.

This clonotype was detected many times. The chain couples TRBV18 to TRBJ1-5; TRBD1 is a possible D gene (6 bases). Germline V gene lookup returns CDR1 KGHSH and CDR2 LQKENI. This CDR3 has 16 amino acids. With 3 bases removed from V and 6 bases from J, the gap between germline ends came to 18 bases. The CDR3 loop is CASSPTGVPGVQPQHF. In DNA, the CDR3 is TGTGCCAGCTCACCGACCGGGGTGCCAGGGGTTCAGCCCCAGCATTTT.

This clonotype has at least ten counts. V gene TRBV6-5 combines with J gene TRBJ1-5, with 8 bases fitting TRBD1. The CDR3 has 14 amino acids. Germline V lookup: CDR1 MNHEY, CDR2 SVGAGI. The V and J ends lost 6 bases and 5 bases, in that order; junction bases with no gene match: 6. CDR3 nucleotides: TGTGCCAGCAGAGAAGGACAGGGCGATCAGCCCCAGCATTTT. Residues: CASREGQGDQPQHF.

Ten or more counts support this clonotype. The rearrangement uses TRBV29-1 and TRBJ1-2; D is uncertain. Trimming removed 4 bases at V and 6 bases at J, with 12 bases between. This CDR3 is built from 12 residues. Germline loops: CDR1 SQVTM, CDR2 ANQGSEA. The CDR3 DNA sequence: TGCAGCGTTGGAGGGCAGGTCGATGGCTACACCTTC. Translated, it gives CSVGGQVDGYTF.

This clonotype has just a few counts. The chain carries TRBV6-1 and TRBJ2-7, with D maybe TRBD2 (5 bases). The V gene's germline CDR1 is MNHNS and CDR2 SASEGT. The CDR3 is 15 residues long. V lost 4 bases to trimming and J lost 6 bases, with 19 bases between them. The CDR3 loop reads CASSGRSDPRGEQYF. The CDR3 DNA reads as TGTGCCAGCAGTGGAAGGTCGGACCCTCGGGGCGAGCAGTACTTC.

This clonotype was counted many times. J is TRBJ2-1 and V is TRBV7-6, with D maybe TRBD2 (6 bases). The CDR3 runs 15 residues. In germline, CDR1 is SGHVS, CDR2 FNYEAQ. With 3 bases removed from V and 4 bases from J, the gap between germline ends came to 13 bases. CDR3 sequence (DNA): TGTGCCAGCAGCTTCACCTCTAGCGAGTACAATGAGCAGTTCTTC. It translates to CASSFTSSEYNEQFF.

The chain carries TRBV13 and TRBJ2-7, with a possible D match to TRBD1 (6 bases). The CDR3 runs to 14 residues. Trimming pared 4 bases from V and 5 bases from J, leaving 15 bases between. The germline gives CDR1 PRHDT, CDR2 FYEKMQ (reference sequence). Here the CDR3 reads CASSSETGSNEQYF. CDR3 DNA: TGTGCCAGCAGCTCAGAAACAGGGTCTAACGAGCAGTACTTC.

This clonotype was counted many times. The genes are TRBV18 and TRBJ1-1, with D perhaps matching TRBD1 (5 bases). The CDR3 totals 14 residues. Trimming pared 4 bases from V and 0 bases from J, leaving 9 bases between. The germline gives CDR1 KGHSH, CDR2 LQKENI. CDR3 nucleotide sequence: TGTGCCAGCTCACTCTCGGGGCTGAACACTGAAGCTTTCTTT. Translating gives CASSLSGLNTEAFF.

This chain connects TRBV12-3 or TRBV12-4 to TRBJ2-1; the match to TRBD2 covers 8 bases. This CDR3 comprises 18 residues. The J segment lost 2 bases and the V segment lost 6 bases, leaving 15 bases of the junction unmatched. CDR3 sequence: CASSPDWGSGRPYNEQFF. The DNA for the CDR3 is TGTGCCAGCAGCCCCGACTGGGGGAGCGGGAGACCCTACAATGAGCAGTTCTTC.

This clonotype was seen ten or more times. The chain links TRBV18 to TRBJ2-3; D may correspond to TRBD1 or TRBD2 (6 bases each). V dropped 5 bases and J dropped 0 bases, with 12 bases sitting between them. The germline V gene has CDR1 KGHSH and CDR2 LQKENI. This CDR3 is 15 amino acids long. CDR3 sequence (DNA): TGTGCCAGCTCAGGAGGGGGAGTAAGCACAGATACGCAGTATTTT. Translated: CASSGGGVSTDTQYF.

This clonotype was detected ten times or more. CDR3 in amino acids: CASSYGLAGQSEQYF. CDR3 nucleotides: TGTGCCAGCAGCTACGGACTAGCGGGACAGAGCGAGCAGTACTTC. This chain joins TRBV11-2 and TRBJ2-7; the match to TRBD2 covers 12 bases. The CDR3 is made up of 15 amino acids. The V gene's germline CDR1 is SGHAT and CDR2 FQNNGV. Trimming took 4 bases from V and 6 from J; bases not matched to a gene: 7.

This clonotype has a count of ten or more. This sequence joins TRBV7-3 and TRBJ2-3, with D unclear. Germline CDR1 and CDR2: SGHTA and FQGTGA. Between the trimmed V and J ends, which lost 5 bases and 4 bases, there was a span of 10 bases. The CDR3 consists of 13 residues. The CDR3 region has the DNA TGTGCCAGCAGCCGCAGCCCCGCAGATACGCAGTATTTT. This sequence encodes CASSRSPADTQYF.

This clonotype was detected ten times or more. The CDR3 spells CSVEPHGTGRDGYTF. CDR3 DNA sequence: TGCAGCGTTGAACCCCACGGGACAGGGCGAGATGGCTACACCTTC. The chain uses TRBV29-1 and TRBJ1-2; TRBD1 aligns across 9 bases. This CDR3 has 15 residues. Germline V gene sequence: CDR1 SQVTM, CDR2 ANQGSEA. The junction had 10 bases not matched to a gene; V was cut back by 2 bases and J by 6 bases. The whole variable domain, filled in from reference TRBV29-1 and TRBJ1-2, reads SAVISQKPSRDICQRGTSLTIQCQVDSQVTMMFWYRQQPGQSLTLIATANQGSEATYESGFVIDKFPISRPNLTFSTLTVSNMSPEDSSIYLCSVEPHGTGRDGYTFGSGTRLTVV.

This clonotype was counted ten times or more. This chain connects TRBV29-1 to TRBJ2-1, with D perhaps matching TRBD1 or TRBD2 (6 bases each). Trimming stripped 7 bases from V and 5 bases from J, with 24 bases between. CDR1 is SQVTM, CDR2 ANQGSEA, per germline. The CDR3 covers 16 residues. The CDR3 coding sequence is TGCAGCGGTGGGGGGCCCGGGAATAGCGTGAACAATGAGCAGTTCTTC. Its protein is CSGGGPGNSVNNEQFF.

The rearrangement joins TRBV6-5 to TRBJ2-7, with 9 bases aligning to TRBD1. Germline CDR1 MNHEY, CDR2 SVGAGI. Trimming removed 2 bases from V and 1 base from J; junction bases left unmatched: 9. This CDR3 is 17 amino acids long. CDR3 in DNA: TGTGCCAGCAGTTACGCCGGGGGACAGGGACTATCCTACGAGCAGTACTTC. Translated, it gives CASSYAGGQGLSYEQYF.

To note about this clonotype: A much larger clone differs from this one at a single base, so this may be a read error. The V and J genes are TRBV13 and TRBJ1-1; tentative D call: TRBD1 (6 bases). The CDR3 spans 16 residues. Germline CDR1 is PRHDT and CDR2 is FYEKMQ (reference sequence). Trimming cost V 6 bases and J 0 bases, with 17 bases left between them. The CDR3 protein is CASRRDGGAVNTEAFF. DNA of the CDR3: TGTGCCAGCAGAAGGGACGGGGGCGCGGTGAACACTGAAGCTTTCTTT.

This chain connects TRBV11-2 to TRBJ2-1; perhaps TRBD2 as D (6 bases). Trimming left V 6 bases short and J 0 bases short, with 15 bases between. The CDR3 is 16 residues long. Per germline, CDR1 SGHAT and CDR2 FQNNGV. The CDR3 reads CASSPTRGSSYNEQFF. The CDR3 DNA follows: TGTGCCAGCAGTCCCACTCGGGGGAGCTCCTACAATGAGCAGTTCTTC.

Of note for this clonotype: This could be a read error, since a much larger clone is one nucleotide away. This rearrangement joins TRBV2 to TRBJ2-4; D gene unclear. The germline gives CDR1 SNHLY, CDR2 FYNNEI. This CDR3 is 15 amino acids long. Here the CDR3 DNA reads TGTGTCAGCAGTGAAGAGAGACTAGCCAAAAACATTCAGTACTTC. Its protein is CVSSEERLAKNIQYF. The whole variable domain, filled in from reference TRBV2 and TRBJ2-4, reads EPEVTQTPSHQVTQMGQEVILRCVPISNHLYFYWYRQILGQKVEFLVSFYNNEISEKSEIFDDQFSVERPDGSNFTLKIRSTKLEDSAMYFCVSSEERLAKNIQYFGAGTRLSVL.

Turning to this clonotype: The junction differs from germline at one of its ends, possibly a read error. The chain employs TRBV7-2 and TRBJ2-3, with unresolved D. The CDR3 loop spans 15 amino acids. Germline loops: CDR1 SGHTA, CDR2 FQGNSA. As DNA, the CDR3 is TGTGCCAGCAGCTTACTGGGTAGTCCCACAGATACGCGGTATTTT. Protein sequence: CASSLLGSPTDTRYF.

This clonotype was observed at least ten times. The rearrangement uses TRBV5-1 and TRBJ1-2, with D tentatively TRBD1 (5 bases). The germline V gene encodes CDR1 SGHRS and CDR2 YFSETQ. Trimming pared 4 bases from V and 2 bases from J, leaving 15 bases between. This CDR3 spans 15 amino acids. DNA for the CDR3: TGCGCCAGCAGCCTCACCGGGACGGCAAACTATGGCTACACCTTC. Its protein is CASSLTGTANYGYTF.

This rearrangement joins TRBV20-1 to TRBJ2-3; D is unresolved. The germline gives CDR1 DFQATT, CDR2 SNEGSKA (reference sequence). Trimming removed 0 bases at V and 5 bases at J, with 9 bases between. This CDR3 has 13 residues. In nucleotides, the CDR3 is TGCAGTGCTAGAGATATCGGAATAGATACGCAGTATTTT. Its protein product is CSARDIGIDTQYF.

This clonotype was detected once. CDR3 DNA: TGTGCCAGCCGAGGGACAGAGCGTCAGCCCCAGCATTTT. As protein: CASRGTERQPQHF. The chain couples TRBV2 to TRBJ1-5; 7 bases agree with TRBD1. This CDR3 has 13 residues. V was clipped by 8 bases and J by 6 bases; unmatched bases: 7. Germline V CDR1 and CDR2: SNHLY, FYNNEI.

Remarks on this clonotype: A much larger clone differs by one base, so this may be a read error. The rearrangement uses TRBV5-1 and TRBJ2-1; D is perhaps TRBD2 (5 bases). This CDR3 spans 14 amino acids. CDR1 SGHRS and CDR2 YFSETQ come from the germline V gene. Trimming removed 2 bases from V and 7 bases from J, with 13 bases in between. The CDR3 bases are TGCGCCAGCAGCTTCGGGAATTCTCGGAATGAGCAGTTCTTC. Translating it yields CASSFGNSRNEQFF.

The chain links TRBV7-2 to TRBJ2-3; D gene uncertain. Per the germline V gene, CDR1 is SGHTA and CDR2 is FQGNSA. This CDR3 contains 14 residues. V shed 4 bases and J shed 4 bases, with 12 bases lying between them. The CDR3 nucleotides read TGTGCCAGCAGCTCACGCCCAGTGGCAGATACGCAGTATTTT. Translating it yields CASSSRPVADTQYF.

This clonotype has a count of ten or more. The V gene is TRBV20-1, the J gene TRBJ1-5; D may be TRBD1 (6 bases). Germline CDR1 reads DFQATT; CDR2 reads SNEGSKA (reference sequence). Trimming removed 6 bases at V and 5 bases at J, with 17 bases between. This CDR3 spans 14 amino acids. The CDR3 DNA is TGCAGTGCCTCTAACAGGGACGGGGATCAGCCCCAGCATTTT. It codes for CSASNRDGDQPQHF.

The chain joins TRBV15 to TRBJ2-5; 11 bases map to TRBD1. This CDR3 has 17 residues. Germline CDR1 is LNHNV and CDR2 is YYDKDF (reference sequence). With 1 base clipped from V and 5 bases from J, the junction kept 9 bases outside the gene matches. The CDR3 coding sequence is TGTGCCACCAGCAGAGGCTTAAGGACAGGGGGCGCGGAGACCCAGTACTTC. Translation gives CATSRGLRTGGAETQYF.

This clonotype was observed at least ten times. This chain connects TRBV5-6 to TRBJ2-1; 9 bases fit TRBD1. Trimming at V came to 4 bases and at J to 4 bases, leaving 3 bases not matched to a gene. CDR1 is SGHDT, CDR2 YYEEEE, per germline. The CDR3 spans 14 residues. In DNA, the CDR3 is TGTGCCAGCAGCCGACAGGGGGGATACAATGAGCAGTTCTTC. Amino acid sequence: CASSRQGGYNEQFF.